This record concerns one T cell receptor beta chain sequence. The antigen is undetermined. Germline V CDR1 and CDR2: LNHNV, YYDKDF (reference sequence). V dropped 0 bases and J dropped 4 bases, with 9 bases sitting between them. CDR3 length equals 14 residues. All sequencing subjects had displayed CD8+CD57+ cell expansion on flow cytometry. Severe acquired aplastic anemia was diagnosed in all patients. The data belong to a study of CD8+CD57+ T cells in acquired aplastic anemia. About the research overall: Across the sorted CD4+ and CD8+ cells, DNA amounts averaged about 3.2 ug.

Profiles of TCR beta VDJ and CDR3 were generated from a genomic DNA template. TCRdb fed the reads into MiXCR, producing one record per CDR3 protein. In the table there are some 120,000 distinct CDR3 sequences, about 60% of which are singletons. Whole-study results and caveats: Patients and controls had in common 25 to 30 CD8+ CDR3 sequences.

The receptor was derived from a human donor with aplastic anemia. Sequenced sample: sorted CD4+, CD8+, or CD8+CD57+ T cells (not recorded which) from PBMCs. V and J are TRBV15 and TRBJ2-5, with a weak D call TRBD1 (6 bases). The CDR3: CATSRDRGLETQYF. As DNA, the CDR3 is TGTGCCACCAGCAGAGACAGGGGCTTAGAGACCCAGTACTTC.